The sequence of this T cell receptor (beta chain) was determined in a study of OX40 agonist ivuxolimab in advanced cancers. Study summary: It was permissible to have had prior anti-PD-1, anti-PD-L1 or anti-CTLA-4 therapy, and around 41% had some. Three dose-escalation patients had partial responses: one with hepatocellular carcinoma and two with cutaneous melanoma.

Notes on the study in general: Specificity for antigen went undetermined in the expanded peripheral T cells.

Turning to this clone: Its matching antigen is unknown.

Sequencing used immunoSEQ multiplex PCR; TCRdb keeps in-frame clones, though not all of them. The top ten hold around 5.5% of the sample, which has about 100,000 clones, roughly nine tenths seen once. Baseline, cycle 4 day 1, and cycle 7 day 1 were the blood sampling points. The sequence was obtained from an adult with an advanced solid tumor such as melanoma, head and neck, liver or kidney cancer. The sample was CD4+ or CD8+ T cells sorted from blood, taken in a trial of the OX40 agonist ivuxolimab.

This CDR3 is CASSYSRLSSGYEQYF. CDR3 DNA sequence: TGTGCCAGCAGTTACTCGAGATTATCGAGCGGCTACGAGCAGTACTTC. The chain employs TRBV6-5 and TRBJ2-7, with a possible D match to TRBD2 (5 bases). V lost 0 bases to trimming and J lost 3 bases, with 15 bases between them. Germline V gene lookup returns CDR1 MNHEY and CDR2 SVGAGI. The CDR3 length is 16 residues.